A selection of T cell receptor beta chains follows, all from one sample in a study of T cell responses to AZD1222 COVID-19 vaccine. Clones were read by immunoSEQ multiplex PCR, and TCRdb kept only the in-frame ones, dropping some. The repertoire holds 100,000 to 120,000 clones, with 80% to 95% as singletons. Sequencing used peripheral blood, obtained 28 days after the second AZD1222 dose. These receptors were obtained from an adult who received the AZD1222 COVID-19 vaccine. Each CDR3 is given with its conserved first and last residue. A D gene is named only where the DNA matches it firmly. Clone size is given for some rows only: seen once, a few or many times, or a class if the clone is expanded.

TRBV6-2/TRBV6-3	-	-	TRBJ1-1	TGTGCCAGCAGTTACTGGCCAGACACTGAAGCTTTCTTT	CASSYWPDTEAFF
TRBV19	-	-	TRBJ2-2	TGTGCCAGTAGTCCCTCCCTGAACACCGGGGAGCTGTTTTTT	CASSPSLNTGELFF
TRBV6-5	-	-	TRBJ1-2	TGTGCCAGCAGGGAGACAGGACTCTATGGCTACACCTTC	CASRETGLYGYTF
TRBV12-3/TRBV12-4	-	-	TRBJ1-2	TGTGCCAGCAGTTTTTTGGTAAACTATGGCTACACCTTC	CASSFLVNYGYTF
TRBV5-8	-	-	TRBJ2-3	TGTGCCAGCAGTCAGGGACCGAGCACAGATACGCAGTATTTT	CASSQGPSTDTQYF
TRBV19	-	-	TRBJ2-7	TGTGCCAGCGAAGACGGAAACTACGAGCAGTACTTC	CASEDGNYEQYF
TRBV3-1/TRBV3-2	-	-	TRBJ2-3	TGTGCCAGCAGCCCCCGGGGACTTAACACAGATACGCAGTATTTT	CASSPRGLNTDTQYF
TRBV6-1	-	-	TRBJ1-3	TGTGCCAGCAGTGAATTCCTCAGCTCTGGAAACACCATATATTTT	CASSEFLSSGNTIYF
TRBV14	-	-	TRBJ2-3	TGTGCCAGCAGCCAAGAAGTCTCAGGCTTCATGGATACGCAGTATTTT	CASSQEVSGFMDTQYF
TRBV7-9	-	-	TRBJ1-1	TGTGCCAGCAGCTTAGGAGGCGGGAACACTGAAGCTTTCTTT	CASSLGGGNTEAFF
TRBV6-5	-	-	TRBJ1-2	TGTGCCAGCAGTCCAGGGGTAGCTAACTATGGCTACACCTTC	CASSPGVANYGYTF
TRBV5-4	-	-	TRBJ1-2	TGTGCCAGCAGCTTGGACCCCGGGCGCTCCTATGGCTACACCTTC	CASSLDPGRSYGYTF
TRBV28	-	-	TRBJ1-1	TGTGCCAGCAGCACAACCAACACTGAAGCTTTCTTT	CASSTTNTEAFF
TRBV9	-	-	TRBJ2-6	TGTGCCAGCAACCACCTTGGACGGAACTCTGGGGCCAACGTCCTGACTTTC	CASNHLGRNSGANVLTF
TRBV7-2	-	-	TRBJ2-3	TGTGCCAGCAGCTTAATGGGAAACACAGATACGCAGTATTTT	CASSLMGNTDTQYF
TRBV7-2	-	-	TRBJ1-3	TGTGCCAGCAGTCGGTGGTGGGGCTCTGGAAACACCATATATTTT	CASSRWWGSGNTIYF
TRBV7-2	TRBD1	-	TRBJ2-1	TGTGCCAGCAACCCCGGCAGGGGGAGCAATGAGCAGTTCTTC	CASNPGRGSNEQFF
TRBV7-8	-	-	TRBJ2-7	TGTGCCAGCAGCCCCACGGCGGGCTCCTACGAGCAGTACTTC	CASSPTAGSYEQYF
TRBV9	-	-	TRBJ2-5	TGTGCCAGCAGCGTAGTTTTCTCGGGTACGGAGACCCAGTACTTC	CASSVVFSGTETQYF
TRBV6-5	TRBD1	-	TRBJ1-5	TGTGCCAGCAGGCCCGACAGGGGGCTTAGTCAGCCCCAGCATTTT	CASRPDRGLSQPQHF
TRBV9	TRBD2	-	TRBJ2-1	TGTGCCAGCAGCCCTGTCTCGACAGCGGGGGATGGGGAGCAGTTCTTC	CASSPVSTAGDGEQFF
TRBV27	-	medium-sized	TRBJ2-1	TGTGCCAGCAGTTTATCGGGTACCTATGGGGATGAGCAGTTCTTC	CASSLSGTYGDEQFF
TRBV2	TRBD1	-	TRBJ2-2	TGTGCCAGCGATCCGGGGACAGGGACCGGGGAGCTGTTTTTT	CASDPGTGTGELFF
TRBV6-9	-	-	TRBJ2-2	TGTGCCAGCAGTCCTTATCTAGGGTCCGGGGAGCTGTTTTTT	CASSPYLGSGELFF
TRBV7-2	-	-	TRBJ2-3	TGTGCCAGCAGCTTAGTATTTTCGGCCGGTTACTCCACAGATACGCAGTATTTT	CASSLVFSAGYSTDTQYF
TRBV5-1	-	-	TRBJ2-1	TGCGCCAGCAGCTTGCGGGGTCGGGCCAGCTCCTACAATGAGCAGTTCTTC	CASSLRGRASSYNEQFF
TRBV5-1	-	-	TRBJ1-1	TGCGCCAGCAGCTTGGGGACTCGGGCTGAAGCTTTCTTT	CASSLGTRAEAFF
TRBV27	-	-	TRBJ1-1	TGTGCCAGCAGGGGGTTCACTGAAGCTTTCTTT	CASRGFTEAFF
TRBV3-1/TRBV3-2	TRBD1	-	TRBJ1-6	TGTGCCAGCAGCCAAGCCCCAGGGGGAAGGGAGTCACCCCTCCACTTT	CASSQAPGGRESPLHF
TRBV18	-	-	TRBJ1-2	TGTGCCAGCTCACCACCACCGGGGATCTATGGCTACACCTTC	CASSPPPGIYGYTF
TRBV15	-	-	TRBJ1-1	TGTGCCACCAGCAGTGAGGGGTGGCGGGACACTGAAGCTTTCTTT	CATSSEGWRDTEAFF
TRBV30	-	-	TRBJ1-3	TGTGCCTGGAGCCCACAGGGACTTGGAAACACCATATATTTT	CAWSPQGLGNTIYF
TRBV27	-	-	TRBJ2-5	TGTGCCAGCAGTTTTGTGGGAGAGACCCAGTACTTC	CASSFVGETQYF
TRBV6-1	-	-	TRBJ1-3	TGTGCCAGCAGTGAAGTCCCGAGCTCTGGAAACACCATATATTTT	CASSEVPSSGNTIYF
TRBV27	-	-	TRBJ1-5	TGTGCCAGCAGTTTTGGCAGGGCTGGCAATCAGCCCCAGCATTTT	CASSFGRAGNQPQHF
TRBV5-4	-	-	TRBJ2-5	TGTGCCAGCAGCTCCCCAGGAATCCAAGAGACCCAGTACTTC	CASSSPGIQETQYF
TRBV5-6	TRBD1	once	TRBJ1-5	TGTGCCAGCAGCTCCCATGATTTGGGGACAGCCTACAATCAGCCCCAGCATTTT	CASSSHDLGTAYNQPQHF
TRBV12-3/TRBV12-4	-	few	TRBJ1-2	TGTGCCTCCTACGGGAGCTATGGCTACACCTTC	CASYGSYGYTF
TRBV3-1/TRBV3-2	-	-	TRBJ1-3	TGTGCCAGCAGCCCCCTACACCGGACACAAATCTCTGGAAACACCATATATTTT	CASSPLHRTQISGNTIYF
TRBV6-1	-	-	TRBJ1-2	TGTGCCAGCAGTGAAGCGCGGGGTCATGGCTACACCTTC	CASSEARGHGYTF
TRBV11-2	-	-	TRBJ2-7	TGTGCCAGCAGCTTTTCCAGGACATCCAGCTACGAGCAGTACTTC	CASSFSRTSSYEQYF
TRBV11-2	TRBD1	few	TRBJ1-2	TGTGCCAGCAGCATCCCTTTGGACAGGGGGGACTATGGCTACACCTTC	CASSIPLDRGDYGYTF
TRBV6-5	-	-	TRBJ1-1	TGTGCCAGCAACATCGGAGGACACACTGAAGCTTTCTTT	CASNIGGHTEAFF